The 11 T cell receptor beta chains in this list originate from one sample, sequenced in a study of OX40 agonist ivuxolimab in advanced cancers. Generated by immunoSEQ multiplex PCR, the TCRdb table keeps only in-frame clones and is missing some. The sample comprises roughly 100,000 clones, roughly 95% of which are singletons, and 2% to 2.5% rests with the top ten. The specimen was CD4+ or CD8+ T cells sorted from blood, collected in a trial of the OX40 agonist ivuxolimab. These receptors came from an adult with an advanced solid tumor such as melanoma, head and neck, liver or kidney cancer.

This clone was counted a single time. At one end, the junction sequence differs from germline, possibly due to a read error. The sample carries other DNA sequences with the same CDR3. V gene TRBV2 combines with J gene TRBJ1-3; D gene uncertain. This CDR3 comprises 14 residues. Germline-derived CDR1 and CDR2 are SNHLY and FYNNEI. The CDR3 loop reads CASTFLDSGNTIYF. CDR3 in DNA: TGTGCCAGCACTTTCCTTGACTCTGGAAACACTATATATTTT. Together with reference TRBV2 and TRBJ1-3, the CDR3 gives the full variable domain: EPEVTQTPSHQVTQMGQEVILRCVPISNHLYFYWYRQILGQKVEFLVSFYNNEISEKSEIFDDQFSVERPDGSNFTLKIRSTKLEDSAMYFCASTFLDSGNTIYFGEGSWLTVV.

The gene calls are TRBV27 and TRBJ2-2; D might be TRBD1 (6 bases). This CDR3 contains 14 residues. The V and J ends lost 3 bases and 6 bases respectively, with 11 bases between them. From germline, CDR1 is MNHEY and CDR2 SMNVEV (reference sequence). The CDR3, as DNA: TGTGCCAGCAGTTTCAGGGGCTCGGCCGGGGAGCTGTTTTTT. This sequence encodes CASSFRGSAGELFF.

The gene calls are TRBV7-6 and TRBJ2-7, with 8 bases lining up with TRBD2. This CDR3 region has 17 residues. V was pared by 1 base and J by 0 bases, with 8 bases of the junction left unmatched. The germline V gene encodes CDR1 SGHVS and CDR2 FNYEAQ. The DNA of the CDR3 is TGTGCCAGCAGCTTAGGGTCAATTACTAGCGGCTCCTACGAGCAGTACTTC. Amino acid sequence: CASSLGSITSGSYEQYF.

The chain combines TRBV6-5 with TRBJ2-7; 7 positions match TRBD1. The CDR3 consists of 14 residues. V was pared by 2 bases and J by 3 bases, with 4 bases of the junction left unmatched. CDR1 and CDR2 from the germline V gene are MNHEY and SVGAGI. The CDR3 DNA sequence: TGTGCCAGCAGTTACGGGGACAGTAACTACGAGCAGTACTTC. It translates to CASSYGDSNYEQYF.

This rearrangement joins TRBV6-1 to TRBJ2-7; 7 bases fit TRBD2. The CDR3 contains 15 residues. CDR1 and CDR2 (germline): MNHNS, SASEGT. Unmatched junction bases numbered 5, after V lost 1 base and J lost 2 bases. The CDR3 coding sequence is TGTGCCAGCAGTGAAGGGGTGGGAGGGGCCTACGAGCAGTACTTC. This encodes CASSEGVGGAYEQYF.

CDR3 bases: TGTGCCAGCAGCTTAGGTTCACCCCTCCACTTT. Encoded protein: CASSLGSPLHF. The V and J genes are TRBV7-9 and TRBJ1-6; D is unresolved. V was pared by 1 base and J by 9 bases, with 1 base between. CDR1 is SEHNR, CDR2 FQNEAQ, per germline (reference sequence). CDR3 length: 11 amino acids.

This chain's CDR3 is CASSINGQGNYNEQFF. The CDR3 DNA follows: TGTGCCAGTAGTATTAACGGACAGGGCAACTACAATGAGCAGTTCTTC. The chain is built from TRBV19 and TRBJ2-1; 8 bases align to TRBD1. CDR1 and CDR2 (germline): LNHDA, SQIVND (reference sequence). The CDR3 covers 16 residues. Trimming at V came to 3 bases and at J to 3 bases, leaving 7 bases not matched to a gene.

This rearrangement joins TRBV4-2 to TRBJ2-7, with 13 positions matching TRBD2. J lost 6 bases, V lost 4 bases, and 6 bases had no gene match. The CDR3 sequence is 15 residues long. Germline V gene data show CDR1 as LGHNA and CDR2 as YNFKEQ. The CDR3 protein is CASSPLAGGPIEQYF. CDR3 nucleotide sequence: TGTGCCAGCAGCCCACTAGCGGGGGGGCCGATCGAGCAGTACTTC.

CDR3: CASSSTTSGVEQFF. The CDR3 DNA reads TGTGCCAGCAGCTCAACGACTAGCGGGGTTGAGCAGTTCTTC. This rearrangement joins TRBV4-2 to TRBJ2-1; 11 nucleotides agree with TRBD2. The CDR3 covers 14 residues. Germline loops: CDR1 LGHNA, CDR2 YNFKEQ. J gave up 9 bases and V 5 bases, and 6 bases lay outside the gene matches.

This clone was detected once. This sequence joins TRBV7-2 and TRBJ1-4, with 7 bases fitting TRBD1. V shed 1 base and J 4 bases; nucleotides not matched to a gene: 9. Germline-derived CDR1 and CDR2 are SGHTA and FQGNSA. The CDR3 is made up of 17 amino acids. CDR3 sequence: CASSLEVWTGGNEKLFF. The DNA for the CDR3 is TGTGCCAGCAGCTTAGAAGTTTGGACAGGCGGTAATGAAAAACTGTTTTTT. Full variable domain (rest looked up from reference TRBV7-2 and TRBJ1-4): GAGVSQSPSNKVTEKGKDVELRCDPISGHTALYWYRQSLGQGLEFLIYFQGNSAPDKSGLPSDRFSAERTGGSVSTLTIQRTQQEDSAVYLCASSLEVWTGGNEKLFFGSGTQLSVL.

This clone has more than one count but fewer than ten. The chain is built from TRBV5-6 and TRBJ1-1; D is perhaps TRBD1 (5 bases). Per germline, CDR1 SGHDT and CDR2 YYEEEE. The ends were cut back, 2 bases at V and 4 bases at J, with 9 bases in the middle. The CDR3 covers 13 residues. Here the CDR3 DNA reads TGTGCCAGCAGCTTCCAGGGTACCACTGAAGCTTTCTTT. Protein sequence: CASSFQGTTEAFF.